Listed below are T cell receptor beta chains from one sample, sequenced in a study of CD8 T cells in Susac syndrome. TCRdb processed the immunoSEQ multiplex PCR reads anew with MiXCR; each CDR3 protein has one entry. Of about 140,000 distinct CDR3 sequences detected, about 95% appear once; the ten largest clones hold over 0.1%. Sequencing was done on a sample of CD4+ T cells from PBMCs. The receptors were sampled from a human donor with multiple sclerosis. The conserved cysteine and the conserved F or W are not part of the CDR3 here.

TRBV11-2	ASSLGVGTANEKLF
TRBV6-1	ATSFGPDSAYEQY
TRBV7-2	ASSLGTGFDEQY
TRBV20-1	SAPSNTGELF
TRBV11-1	ASSVDSGNTIY
TRBV15	ATSRDLQRTEAF
TRBV9	AASGVWEQY
TRBV5-1	ASSLWGGYEQY
TRBV24-1	ATGDTGAGANVLT
TRBV20-1	SADDRTGGGYT
TRBV9	ASSVGSTEQF
TRBV29-1	SVVKSLNTEAF
TRBV20-1	SARRPPGGSTDTQY
TRBV29-1	SATRGADEQF
TRBV28	ASSLATSGNNEQY
TRBV12-3/TRBV12-4	ASSLTQGAQY